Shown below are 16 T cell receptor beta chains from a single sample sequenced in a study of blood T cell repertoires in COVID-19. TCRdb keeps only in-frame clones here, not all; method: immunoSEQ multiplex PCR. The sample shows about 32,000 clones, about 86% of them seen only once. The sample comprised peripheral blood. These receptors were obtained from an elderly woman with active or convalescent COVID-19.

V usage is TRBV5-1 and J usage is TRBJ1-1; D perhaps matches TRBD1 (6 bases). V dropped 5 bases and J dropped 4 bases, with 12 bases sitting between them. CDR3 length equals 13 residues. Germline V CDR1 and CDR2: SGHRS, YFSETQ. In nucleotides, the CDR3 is TGCGCCAGCAGAACGGGGGGCGGCACTGAAGCTTTCTTT. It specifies CASRTGGGTEAFF.

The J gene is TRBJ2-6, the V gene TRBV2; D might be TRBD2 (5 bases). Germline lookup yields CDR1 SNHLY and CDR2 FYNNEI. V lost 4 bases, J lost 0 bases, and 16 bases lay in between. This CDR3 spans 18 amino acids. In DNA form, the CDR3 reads TGTGCCAGCAGTGGAGAGGGCTACACTCTCTCTGGGGCCAACGTCCTGACTTTC. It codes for CASSGEGYTLSGANVLTF.

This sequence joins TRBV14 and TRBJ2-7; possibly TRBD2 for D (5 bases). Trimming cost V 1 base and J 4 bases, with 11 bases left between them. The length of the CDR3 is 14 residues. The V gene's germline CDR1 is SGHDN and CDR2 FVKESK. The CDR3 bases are TGTGCCAGCAGCCAAGGGCTAGCCCCGTACGAGCAGTACTTC. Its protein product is CASSQGLAPYEQYF. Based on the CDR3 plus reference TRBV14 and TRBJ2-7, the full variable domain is EAGVTQFPSHSVIEKGQTVTLRCDPISGHDNLYWYRRVMGKEIKFLLHFVKESKQDESGMPNNRFLAERTGGTYSTLKVQPAELEDSGVYFCASSQGLAPYEQYFGPGTRLTVT.

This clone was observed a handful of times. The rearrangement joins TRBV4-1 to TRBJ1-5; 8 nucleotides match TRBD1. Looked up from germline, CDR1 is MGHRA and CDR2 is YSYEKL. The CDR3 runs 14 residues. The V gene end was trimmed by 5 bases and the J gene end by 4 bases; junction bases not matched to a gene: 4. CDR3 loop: CASSADRVNQPQHF. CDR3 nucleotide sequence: TGCGCCAGCAGCGCGGACAGGGTGAATCAGCCCCAGCATTTT.

DNA of the CDR3: TGTGCCAGCAGCTTTGCCATACCGGGACTAGCGGGACTATTAATCCATGAGCAGTTCTTC. Amino acid sequence: CASSFAIPGLAGLLIHEQFF. The rearrangement links TRBV6-2 or TRBV6-3 to TRBJ2-1; 13 bases line up with TRBD2. Trimming removed 6 bases from V and 8 bases from J; junction bases left unmatched: 22. Looked up from germline, CDR1 is MNHEY and CDR2 is SVGEGT. CDR3 length: 20 residues.

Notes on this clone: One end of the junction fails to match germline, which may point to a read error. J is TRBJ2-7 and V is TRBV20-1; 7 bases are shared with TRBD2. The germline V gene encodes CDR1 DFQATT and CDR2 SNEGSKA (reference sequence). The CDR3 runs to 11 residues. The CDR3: CSASLATGFGF. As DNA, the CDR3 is TGCAGTGCTTCACTAGCGACCGGTTTTGGGTTC.

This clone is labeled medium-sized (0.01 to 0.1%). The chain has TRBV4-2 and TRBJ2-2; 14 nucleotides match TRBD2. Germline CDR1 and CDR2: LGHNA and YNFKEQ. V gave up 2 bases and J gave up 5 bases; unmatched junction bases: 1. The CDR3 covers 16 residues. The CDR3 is CASSQRLAGGTGELFF. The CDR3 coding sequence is TGTGCCAGCAGCCAAAGACTAGCGGGAGGGACCGGGGAGCTGTTTTTT.

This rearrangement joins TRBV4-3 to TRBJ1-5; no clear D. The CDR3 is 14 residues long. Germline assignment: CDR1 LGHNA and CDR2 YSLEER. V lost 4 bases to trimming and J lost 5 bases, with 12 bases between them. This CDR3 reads CASSPGPNDQPQHF. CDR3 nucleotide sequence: TGCGCCAGCAGCCCCGGTCCAAACGATCAGCCCCAGCATTTT.

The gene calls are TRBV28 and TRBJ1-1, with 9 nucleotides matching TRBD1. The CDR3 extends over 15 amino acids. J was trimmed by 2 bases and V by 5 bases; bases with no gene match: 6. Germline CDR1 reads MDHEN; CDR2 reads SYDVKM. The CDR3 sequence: CASSTQGAHNTEAFF. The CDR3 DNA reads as TGTGCCAGCAGTACACAGGGGGCCCATAACACTGAAGCTTTCTTT.

The DNA for the CDR3 is TGCGCCAGCAGCCCCACAGGGGCGGGCACTGAAGCTTTCTTT. Its translation: CASSPTGAGTEAFF. The rearrangement joins TRBV5-1 to TRBJ1-1, with 7 bases that match TRBD1. After removal of 4 bases from V and 4 bases from J, the junction contained 7 bases not matched to a gene. The germline CDR1 and CDR2 sequences are SGHRS and YFSETQ. The CDR3 extends over 14 amino acids.

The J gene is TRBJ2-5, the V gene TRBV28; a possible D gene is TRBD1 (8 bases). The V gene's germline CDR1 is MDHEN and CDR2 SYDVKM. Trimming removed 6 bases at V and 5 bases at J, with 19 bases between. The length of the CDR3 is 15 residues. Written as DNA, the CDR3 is TGTGCCAGCAGCCCTGACAGGGGAGGGCAGGAGACCCAGTACTTC. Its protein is CASSPDRGGQETQYF.

The CDR3, as DNA: TGTGCCAGCAGCTTCCAAGGGGGCAGTGCGTACAATGAGCAGTTCTTC. Encoded protein: CASSFQGGSAYNEQFF. The gene calls are TRBV7-3 and TRBJ2-1; the match to TRBD1 covers 7 bases. CDR1 SGHTA and CDR2 FQGTGA come from the germline V gene. CDR3 length equals 16 residues. V trimming: 3 bases; J trimming: 4 bases; junction bases outside the gene matches: 9.

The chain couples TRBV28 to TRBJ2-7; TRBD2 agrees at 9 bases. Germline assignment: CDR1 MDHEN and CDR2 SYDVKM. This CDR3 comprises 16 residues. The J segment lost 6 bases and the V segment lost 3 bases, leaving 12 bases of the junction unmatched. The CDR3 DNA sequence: TGTGCCAGCAGTTTTGTGAGCGGGAGGTCGTACGCCGAGCAGTACTTC. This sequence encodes CASSFVSGRSYAEQYF. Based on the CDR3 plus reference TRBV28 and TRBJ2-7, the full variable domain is DVKVTQSSRYLVKRTGEKVFLECVQDMDHENMFWYRQDPGLGLRLIYFSYDVKMKEKGDIPEGYSVSREKKERFSLILESASTNQTSMYLCASSFVSGRSYAEQYFGPGTRLTVT.

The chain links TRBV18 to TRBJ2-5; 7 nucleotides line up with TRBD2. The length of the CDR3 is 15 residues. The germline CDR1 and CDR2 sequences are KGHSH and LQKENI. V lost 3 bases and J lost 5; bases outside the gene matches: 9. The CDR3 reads CASSPSGTGWETQYF. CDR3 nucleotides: TGTGCCAGCTCACCGAGCGGGACCGGCTGGGAGACCCAGTACTTC.

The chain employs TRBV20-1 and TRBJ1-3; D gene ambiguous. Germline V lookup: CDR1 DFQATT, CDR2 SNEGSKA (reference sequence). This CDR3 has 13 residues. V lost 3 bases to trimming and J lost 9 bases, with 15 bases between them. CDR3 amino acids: CSASPGKGGTIYF. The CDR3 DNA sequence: TGCAGTGCTAGTCCGGGGAAGGGAGGCACCATATATTTT.

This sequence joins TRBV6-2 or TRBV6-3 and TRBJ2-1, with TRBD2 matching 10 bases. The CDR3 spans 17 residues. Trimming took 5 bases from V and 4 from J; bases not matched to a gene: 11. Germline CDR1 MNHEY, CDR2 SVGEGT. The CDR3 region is CASSPYLAGVGYNEQFF. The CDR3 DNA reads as TGTGCCAGCAGTCCGTACCTAGCGGGAGTGGGATACAATGAGCAGTTCTTC.